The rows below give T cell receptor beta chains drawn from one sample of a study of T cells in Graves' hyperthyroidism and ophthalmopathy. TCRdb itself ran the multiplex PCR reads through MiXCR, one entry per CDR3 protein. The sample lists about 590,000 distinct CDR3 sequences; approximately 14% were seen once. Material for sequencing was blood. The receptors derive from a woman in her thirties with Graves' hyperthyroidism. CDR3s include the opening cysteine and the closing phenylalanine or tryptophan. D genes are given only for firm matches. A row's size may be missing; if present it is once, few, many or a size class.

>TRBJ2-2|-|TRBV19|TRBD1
CASSTTGGYTGELFF
TGTGCCAGTAGTACAACAGGGGGCTACACCGGGGAGCTGTTTTTT
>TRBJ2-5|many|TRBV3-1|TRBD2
CASSHGGGQETQYF
TGTGCCAGCAGCCATGGGGGGGGTCAAGAGACCCAGTACTTC
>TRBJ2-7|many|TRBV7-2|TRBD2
CASSAGLAAYEQYF
TGTGCCAGCAGCGCCGGACTAGCGGCCTACGAGCAGTACTTC
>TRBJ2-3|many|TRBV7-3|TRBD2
CASSLIGTSGTDTQYF
TGTGCCAGCAGCTTAATAGGGACTAGCGGGACAGATACGCAGTATTTT
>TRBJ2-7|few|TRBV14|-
CASSQLAVSGYRGYEQYF
TGTGCCAGCAGCCAATTGGCGGTCTCGGGTTACCGGGGCTACGAGCAGTACTTC
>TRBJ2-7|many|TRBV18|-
CASSPPTGSYEQYF
TGTGCCAGCTCACCACCGACAGGCTCCTACGAGCAGTACTTC
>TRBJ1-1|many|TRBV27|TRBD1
CASSLSGQGVTTEAFF
TGTGCCAGCAGTTTATCAGGACAGGGGGTTACCACTGAAGCTTTCTTT
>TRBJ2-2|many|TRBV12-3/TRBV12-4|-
CASRAGTGNTGELFF
TGTGCCAGCAGAGCCGGGACTGGAAACACCGGGGAGCTGTTTTTT
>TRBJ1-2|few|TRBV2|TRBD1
CASNQGANYGYTF
TGTGCCAGCAACCAGGGGGCTAACTATGGCTACACCTTC
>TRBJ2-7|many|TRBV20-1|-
CSASAPQSSYEQYF
TGCAGTGCTAGCGCACCACAGAGCTCCTACGAGCAGTACTTC
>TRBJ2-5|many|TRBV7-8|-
CASSSPDTQQETQYF
TGTGCCAGCAGCTCTCCGGACACCCAACAAGAGACCCAGTACTTC
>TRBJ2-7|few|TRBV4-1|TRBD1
CASSQVRQGDLSYEQYF
TGCGCCAGCAGCCAAGTCCGACAGGGGGATCTCTCCTACGAGCAGTACTTC
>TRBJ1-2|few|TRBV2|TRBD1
CASSETGQGYYGYTF
TGTGCCAGCAGCGAAACCGGACAGGGTTACTATGGCTACACCTTC
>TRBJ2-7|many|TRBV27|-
CASSPRDIYEQYF
TGTGCCAGCAGTCCTCGGGACATCTACGAGCAGTACTTC
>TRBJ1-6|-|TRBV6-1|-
CASSDIDGNSPLHF
TGTGCCAGCAGTGATATTGACGGAAATTCACCCCTCCACTTT
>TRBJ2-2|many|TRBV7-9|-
CASSSSDGGNTGELFF
TGTGCCAGCAGCTCATCAGACGGGGGGAACACCGGGGAGCTGTTTTTT
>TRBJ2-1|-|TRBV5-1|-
CASSFKDPTGGGYQFF
TGCGCCAGCAGCTTCAAGGACCCCACGGGCGGCGGCTATCAGTTCTTC
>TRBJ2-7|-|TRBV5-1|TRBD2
CASSMTSGRRYEQYF
TGCGCCAGCAGCATGACTAGCGGGAGAAGGTACGAGCAGTACTTC
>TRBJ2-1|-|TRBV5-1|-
CASSLEGRHSYNEQFF
TGCGCCAGCAGCTTGGAGGGAAGACACTCCTACAATGAGCAGTTCTTC
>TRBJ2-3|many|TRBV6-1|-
CASSDVGARTDTQYF
TGTGCCAGCAGTGACGTCGGGGCCCGGACAGATACGCAGTATTTT
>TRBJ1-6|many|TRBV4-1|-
CASSQDGPTNSPLHF
TGCGCCAGCAGCCAAGATGGGCCGACCAATTCACCCCTCCACTTT
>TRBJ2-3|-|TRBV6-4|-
CASSESGLSTDTQYF
TGTGCCAGCAGTGAATCGGGACTCAGCACAGATACGCAGTATTTT
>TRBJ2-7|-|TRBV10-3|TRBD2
CASGVGGRACEQYF
TGTGCCAGCGGCGTGGGGGGGAGGGCCTGCGAGCAGTACTTC
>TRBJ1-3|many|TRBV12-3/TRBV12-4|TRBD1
CASSLGDRGSGNTIYF
TGTGCCAGCAGTTTAGGGGACAGAGGCTCTGGAAACACCATATATTTT
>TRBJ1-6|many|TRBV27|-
CASSITGRDSPLHF
TGTGCCAGCAGCATCACAGGGAGGGATTCACCCCTCCACTTT
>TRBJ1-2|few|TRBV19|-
CASSMSSGIYDDYGYTF
TGTGCCAGTAGTATGTCCTCTGGGATATACGATGACTATGGCTACACCTTC
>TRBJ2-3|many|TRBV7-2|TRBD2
CASSLGLDGADTQYF
TGTGCCAGCAGCCTGGGACTAGATGGCGCAGATACGCAGTATTTT
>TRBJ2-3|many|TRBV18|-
CASSPQAYGTDTQYF
TGTGCCAGCTCACCACAAGCTTATGGCACAGATACGCAGTATTTT
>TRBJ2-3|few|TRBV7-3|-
CASSFLSGTDTQYF
TGTGCCAGCAGCTTTCTTTCCGGCACAGATACGCAGTATTTT